This entry lists 20 T cell receptor beta chains sequenced from one sample in a study of T cells in Graves' hyperthyroidism and ophthalmopathy. Template material for amplifying TCR beta CDR3 regions consisted of RNA transcripts. Using the HTBI primer set, a first-round RT-PCR was run on the TCR CDR3. TCRdb reprocessed the multiplex PCR reads with MiXCR, giving one entry per CDR3 protein. The sample includes approximately 410,000 distinct CDR3 sequences, roughly 13% of them seen just once. The sequenced sample consisted of blood. The receptors stem from a woman aged 18-35 years with Graves' hyperthyroidism.

This chain joins TRBV7-9 and TRBJ1-2; 8 bases line up with TRBD1. The CDR3 totals 14 residues. V gave up 3 bases and J gave up 7 bases; unmatched junction bases: 7. CDR1 and CDR2 (germline): SEHNR, FQNEAQ (reference sequence). CDR3 coding DNA: TGTGCCAGCAGCTTCGGGCAGGGGGCCTTTGGCTACACCTTC. It codes for CASSFGQGAFGYTF.

This clonotype was seen repeatedly, ten times or more. The chain recombines TRBV7-9 with TRBJ2-5, with a possible D match to TRBD2 (7 bases). This CDR3 is 17 amino acids long. V lost 5 bases to trimming and J lost 3 bases, with 22 bases between them. Per the germline V gene, CDR1 is SEHNR and CDR2 is FQNEAQ (reference sequence). This CDR3 is CASSKRGRGAGEETQYF. The CDR3 DNA reads as TGTGCCAGCAGCAAAAGGGGGAGGGGCGCCGGGGAAGAGACCCAGTACTTC.

This clonotype appeared many times. The gene calls are TRBV18 and TRBJ2-2, with D unresolved. CDR3 size: 14 residues. V gave up 2 bases and J gave up 6 bases, with 10 bases separating them. Germline-derived CDR1 and CDR2 are KGHSH and LQKENI. The chain's CDR3 is CASSPFVSPGELFF. In DNA, the CDR3 is TGTGCCAGCTCACCATTTGTGTCTCCCGGGGAGCTGTTTTTT.

In its sample, this clonotype was seen many times. V and J are TRBV20-1 and TRBJ1-5; 9 bases match TRBD1. Germline V CDR1 and CDR2: DFQATT, SNEGSKA (reference sequence). The V segment lost 6 bases and the J segment 6 bases; nucleotides outside the gene matches: 6. This CDR3 is built from 13 residues. The CDR3 region has the DNA TGCAGTGCAGACAGGGGGGAGGGTCAGCCCCAGCATTTT. It yields the protein CSADRGEGQPQHF.

With regard to this clonotype: This may come from a read error, since a much larger clone is one base off. The J gene is TRBJ1-4, the V gene TRBV11-2; possibly TRBD1 for D (6 bases). CDR1 is SGHAT and CDR2 is FQNNGV in the germline V gene. The CDR3 loop spans 13 amino acids. The chain's CDR3 is CASGVGANERLFF. Written as DNA, the CDR3 is TGTGCCAGCGGCGTGGGGGCTAATGAAAGACTGTTTTTT.

This clonotype was counted only a few times. The chain carries TRBV5-1 and TRBJ2-1; no clear D. CDR1 is SGHRS, CDR2 YFSETQ, per germline. The CDR3 covers 14 residues. The ends were cut back, 0 bases at V and 5 bases at J, with 9 bases in the middle. CDR3 protein: CASSLESLNNEQFF. In DNA, the CDR3 is TGCGCCAGCAGCTTGGAGTCTCTGAACAATGAGCAGTTCTTC.

This clonotype was found many times. This rearrangement joins TRBV27 to TRBJ2-3, with TRBD2 matching 11 bases. V dropped 6 bases and J dropped 3; count of bases not matched to a gene: 11. Germline CDR1 is MNHEY and CDR2 is SMNVEV (reference sequence). There are 17 residues in the CDR3. In DNA form, the CDR3 reads TGTGCCAGCAGGGGGTTCTTAGCGGGAGGGCGGACAGATACGCAGTATTTT. It codes for CASRGFLAGGRTDTQYF.

The chain has TRBV18 and TRBJ2-7; TRBD1 matches 11 bases. CDR1 and CDR2 from the germline V gene are KGHSH and LQKENI. V dropped 8 bases and J dropped 3; count of bases not matched to a gene: 6. The CDR3 consists of 14 residues. CDR3 region: CASATGTGGYEQYF. The CDR3 nucleotides are TGTGCCAGCGCAACCGGGACAGGGGGCTACGAGCAGTACTTC.

This clonotype was detected many times. The chain links TRBV9 to TRBJ2-5, with 8 bases aligning to TRBD2. Germline V CDR1 and CDR2: SGDLS, YYNGEE. This CDR3 region has 14 residues. V was clipped by 5 bases and J by 4 bases; unmatched bases: 7. This CDR3 reads CASSFSGRGETQYF. CDR3 bases: TGTGCCAGCAGTTTCAGCGGGAGAGGAGAGACCCAGTACTTC.

The V call is TRBV20-1, the J call TRBJ2-1; 12 nucleotides line up with TRBD2. Germline trimming cut 6 bases from V and 7 bases from J; bases unmatched to any gene: 10. The CDR3 loop spans 15 amino acids. Germline loops: CDR1 DFQATT, CDR2 SNEGSKA (reference sequence). The CDR3 sequence is CSANRPGLAGNEQFF. The CDR3 bases are TGCAGTGCCAATAGGCCCGGACTAGCGGGGAATGAGCAGTTCTTC.

CDR3 DNA: TGTGCCATCAGTGAGCCCCCTAGCGGGACCACAGATACGCAGTATTTT. It specifies CAISEPPSGTTDTQYF. The chain is built from TRBV10-3 and TRBJ2-3; 9 nucleotides align to TRBD2. This CDR3 has 16 amino acids. V lost 2 bases, J lost 2 bases, and 5 bases stayed unmatched. In germline, CDR1 is ENHRY, CDR2 SYGVKD.

A few counts support this clonotype. The gene calls are TRBV5-1 and TRBJ2-7, with 7 bases identical to TRBD1. This CDR3 region has 15 residues. V lost 4 bases and J lost 3; bases outside the gene matches: 10. Per germline, CDR1 SGHRS and CDR2 YFSETQ. Here the CDR3 reads CASSPGTERGYEQYF. The DNA for the CDR3 is TGCGCCAGCAGCCCAGGGACAGAGAGGGGCTACGAGCAGTACTTC.

Ten or more counts support this clonotype. The gene calls are TRBV7-2 and TRBJ2-1, with TRBD2 matching over 9 bases. Germline V gives CDR1 SGHTA, CDR2 FQGNSA. The CDR3 consists of 16 residues. V lost 5 bases, J lost 0 bases, and 5 bases stayed unmatched. This chain's CDR3 is CASSPYSGSSYNEQFF. DNA for the CDR3: TGTGCCAGCAGCCCCTATAGCGGGAGCTCCTACAATGAGCAGTTCTTC.

This clonotype has at least ten counts. The V call is TRBV2, the J call TRBJ1-5, with unresolved D. The CDR3 is 13 residues long. Trimming stripped 4 bases from V and 5 bases from J, with 9 bases between. Germline V gene lookup returns CDR1 SNHLY and CDR2 FYNNEI. The CDR3 nucleotides are TGTGCCAGCAGTGCAACAGAGTATCAGCCCCAGCATTTT. Residues: CASSATEYQPQHF.

The chain carries TRBV19 and TRBJ2-7, with TRBD1 identical over 10 bases. V lost 9 bases and J lost 4; bases outside the gene matches: 6. Germline V gene lookup returns CDR1 LNHDA and CDR2 SQIVND (reference sequence). This CDR3 contains 13 residues. CDR3 nucleotide sequence: TGTGCCAGCTCGGACAGGGGGAGTTACGAGCAGTACTTC. Protein product: CASSDRGSYEQYF.

This clonotype appeared many times. The chain recombines TRBV29-1 with TRBJ1-2, with 7 nucleotides matching TRBD1. Germline V gene data show CDR1 as SQVTM and CDR2 as ANQGSEA. The V gene end was trimmed by 6 bases and the J gene end by 4 bases; junction bases not matched to a gene: 11. The CDR3 runs 14 residues. The CDR3 here is CSVSGTAISYGYTF. The DNA for the CDR3 is TGCAGCGTCTCCGGGACAGCCATCAGCTATGGCTACACCTTC.

This clonotype was counted many times. This chain connects TRBV5-1 to TRBJ2-7, with 9 bases lining up with TRBD1. Germline V gene sequence: CDR1 SGHRS, CDR2 YFSETQ. Trimming took 1 base from V and 4 from J; bases not matched to a gene: 6. The CDR3 totals 15 residues. CDR3 bases: TGCGCCAGCAGCTTGTCGGACAGGGGTCTGTACGAGCAGTACTTC. Protein product: CASSLSDRGLYEQYF. Combining the CDR3 with reference TRBV5-1 and TRBJ2-7 gives the whole variable domain KAGVTQTPRYLIKTRGQQVTLSCSPISGHRSVSWYQQTPGQGLQFLFEYFSETQRNKGNFPGRFSGRQFSNSRSEMNVSTLELGDSALYLCASSLSDRGLYEQYFGPGTRLTVT.

This clonotype was picked up a small number of times. The chain uses TRBV29-1 and TRBJ2-2, with 8 bases that match TRBD1. J lost 3 bases, V lost 7 bases, and 1 base had no gene match. The CDR3 spans 12 residues. The germline gives CDR1 SQVTM, CDR2 ANQGSEA. The CDR3 sequence is CSAGGDTGELFF. In nucleotides, the CDR3 is TGCAGCGCAGGGGGCGACACCGGGGAGCTGTTTTTT.

This clonotype was counted ten times or more. The chain carries TRBV6-1 and TRBJ2-1; tentatively, D is TRBD1 (5 bases). Germline CDR1 MNHNS, CDR2 SASEGT. The CDR3 length is 17 residues. Trimming left V 5 bases short and J 4 bases short, with 21 bases between. In DNA form, the CDR3 reads TGTGCCAGCAGTTTCGCCAACGGGCCAAGGGGATACAATGAGCAGTTCTTC. It yields the protein CASSFANGPRGYNEQFF.

This clonotype was counted at least ten times. The J gene is TRBJ1-1, the V gene TRBV5-1, with D possibly matching TRBD1 (5 bases). The CDR3 covers 16 residues. V lost 3 bases, J lost 0 bases, and 15 bases lay in between. In germline, CDR1 is SGHRS, CDR2 YFSETQ. The CDR3 here is CASSSLPIRVNTEAFF. CDR3 DNA sequence: TGCGCCAGCAGCTCTCTACCTATCAGGGTGAACACTGAAGCTTTCTTT. Full variable domain (missing parts from reference TRBV5-1 and TRBJ1-1): KAGVTQTPRYLIKTRGQQVTLSCSPISGHRSVSWYQQTPGQGLQFLFEYFSETQRNKGNFPGRFSGRQFSNSRSEMNVSTLELGDSALYLCASSSLPIRVNTEAFFGQGTRLTVV.